A single sample gave rise to the 30 T cell receptor beta chains below, sequenced in a study of control samples from healthy donors and cancer patients. Assay: immunoSEQ multiplex PCR; the TCRdb copy retains only in-frame clones and omits some. Here the sample spans around 110,000 clones, 75% to 90% being singletons. Sequencing was carried out using PBMCs. The receptors shown here come from a woman aged 50 to 65 with colorectal cancer.

The chain employs TRBV11-2 and TRBJ2-7, with 8 positions matching TRBD1. J was trimmed by 2 bases and V by 5 bases; bases with no gene match: 5. CDR3 length equals 14 residues. Germline V lookup: CDR1 SGHAT, CDR2 FQNNGV. This CDR3 reads CASSRGQGPYEQYF. CDR3 DNA sequence: TGTGCCAGCAGCCGAGGACAGGGCCCCTACGAGCAGTACTTC.

The chain has TRBV5-5 and TRBJ1-3; D not certain. This CDR3 is 15 amino acids long. V gave up 1 base and J gave up 0 bases, with 8 bases separating them. CDR1 is SGHKS and CDR2 is YYEKEE in the germline V gene (reference sequence). The CDR3 nucleotides are TGTGCCAGCAGCTTGAGGACGGGCTCTGGAAACACCATATATTTT. This sequence encodes CASSLRTGSGNTIYF.

The chain recombines TRBV7-9 with TRBJ1-1; no definite D call. Trimming removed 5 bases from V and 0 bases from J, with 16 bases in between. In germline, CDR1 is SEHNR, CDR2 FQNEAQ (reference sequence). This CDR3 is 16 amino acids long. The CDR3: CASSHDSSRVNTEAFF. The CDR3 DNA sequence: TGTGCCAGCAGCCACGATTCGTCCCGCGTGAACACTGAAGCTTTCTTT.

The rearrangement links TRBV13 to TRBJ1-1; TRBD1 is a possible D gene (5 bases). The CDR3 runs 18 residues. Looked up from germline, CDR1 is PRHDT and CDR2 is FYEKMQ (reference sequence). V lost 0 bases, J lost 6 bases, and 23 bases lay in between. The CDR3 nucleotides are TGTGCCAGCAGCTTAGGCCTTCTTAGTCAGGGAACCGTGCCTGAAGCTTTCTTT. Its protein product is CASSLGLLSQGTVPEAFF.

V and J are TRBV2 and TRBJ2-7; D gene ambiguous. The CDR3 covers 13 residues. Between the trimmed V and J ends, which lost 4 bases and 4 bases, there was a span of 11 bases. From germline, CDR1 is SNHLY and CDR2 FYNNEI. For the CDR3, the DNA is TGTGCCAGCAGTGGCCTCGTCCCTTACGAGCAGTACTTC. Protein product: CASSGLVPYEQYF. Combining the CDR3 with reference TRBV2 and TRBJ2-7 gives the whole variable domain EPEVTQTPSHQVTQMGQEVILRCVPISNHLYFYWYRQILGQKVEFLVSFYNNEISEKSEIFDDQFSVERPDGSNFTLKIRSTKLEDSAMYFCASSGLVPYEQYFGPGTRLTVT.

This chain connects TRBV7-8 to TRBJ2-2; D might be TRBD1 or TRBD2, each matching 6 bases. V was trimmed by 2 bases and J by 4 bases, leaving 14 bases between them. The CDR3 has 16 residues. Germline CDR1 is SGHVS and CDR2 is FQNEAQ. The CDR3 DNA reads as TGTGCCAGCAGCTTATCATCGGGGGCAGGCACCGGGGAGCTGTTTTTT. The encoded protein is CASSLSSGAGTGELFF.

J is TRBJ2-2 and V is TRBV24-1; maybe TRBD2 (6 bases). CDR3 size: 17 residues. The V and J ends lost 7 bases and 1 base respectively, with 18 bases between them. Germline assignment: CDR1 KGHDR and CDR2 SFDVKD. The CDR3 nucleotides are TGTGCCACCAGGGGGAGCGGGTGGACGATGAACACCGGGGAGCTGTTTTTT. This codes for CATRGSGWTMNTGELFF.

V and J are TRBV9 and TRBJ1-5, with TRBD1 as a possible D gene (6 bases). V was cut by 3 bases and J by 5 bases, with 15 bases left in between. From germline, CDR1 is SGDLS and CDR2 YYNGEE. This CDR3 is 15 amino acids long. The CDR3 spells CASSAKGGIDQPQHF. As DNA, the CDR3 is TGTGCCAGCAGCGCGAAGGGGGGCATCGATCAGCCCCAGCATTTT.

The chain couples TRBV18 to TRBJ1-4; 9 nucleotides match TRBD1. Germline CDR1 KGHSH, CDR2 LQKENI. The CDR3 runs 16 residues. V shed 5 bases and J 2 bases; nucleotides not matched to a gene: 6. The CDR3 nucleotides are TGTGCCAGCTCATCCGGACAGGGGAGGACTAATGAAAAACTGTTTTTT. This sequence encodes CASSSGQGRTNEKLFF.

The rearrangement joins TRBV7-9 to TRBJ2-3; D may be TRBD1 (6 bases). The CDR3 is made up of 16 amino acids. Germline assignment: CDR1 SEHNR and CDR2 FQNEAQ (reference sequence). Trimming took 7 bases from V and 2 from J, leaving 19 bases between them. The CDR3 reads CASISPVQGPTDTQYF. The CDR3 nucleotides read TGTGCCAGCATCTCTCCAGTTCAGGGGCCCACAGATACGCAGTATTTT.

This sequence joins TRBV5-4 and TRBJ2-5; 9 positions match TRBD2. The junction had 9 bases not matched to a gene; V was cut back by 7 bases and J by 2 bases. The V gene's germline CDR1 is SGHNT and CDR2 YYREEE (reference sequence). The CDR3 loop spans 15 amino acids. The CDR3 DNA follows: TGTGCCAGCGGAACGGGACTAGCTGCGCAAGAGACCCAGTACTTC. Protein: CASGTGLAAQETQYF.

This clone was detected only once. The chain joins TRBV18 to TRBJ2-1; TRBD2 aligns across 8 bases. The CDR3 spans 14 residues. The germline V gene has CDR1 KGHSH and CDR2 LQKENI. Unmatched junction bases numbered 4, after V lost 4 bases and J lost 5 bases. The CDR3 spells CASSQGLVHNEQFF. The CDR3 DNA reads TGTGCCAGCTCACAGGGACTAGTACACAATGAGCAGTTCTTC.

The chain uses TRBV4-1 and TRBJ2-1; 9 bases are a match to TRBD1. CDR3 length equals 16 residues. J lost 2 bases, V lost 3 bases, and 5 bases had no gene match. CDR1 MGHRA and CDR2 YSYEKL come from the germline V gene. CDR3 sequence: CASSHLTGGAYNEQFF. The CDR3 DNA is TGCGCCAGCAGCCACCTTACAGGGGGCGCCTACAATGAGCAGTTCTTC.

This chain uses TRBV11-1 with TRBJ1-2; D gene ambiguous. Germline-derived CDR1 and CDR2 are SGHAT and FQDESV (reference sequence). The V end lost 5 bases, the J end lost 4 bases, and 8 bases lay between the germline ends. The CDR3 loop spans 12 amino acids. The chain's CDR3 is CASSRTRYGYTF. The CDR3 DNA reads TGTGCCAGCAGCCGCACCCGCTATGGCTACACCTTC.

The genes are TRBV11-2 and TRBJ1-2, with D possibly TRBD1 on 6 matching bases. The CDR3 has 15 residues. Germline CDR1 reads SGHAT; CDR2 reads FQNNGV. V lost 5 bases and J 4 bases, leaving 17 bases between the germline ends. The CDR3 nucleotides read TGTGCCAGCAGCCCCCGAGTAGGCAGGGGCTATGGCTACACCTTC. Translated: CASSPRVGRGYGYTF. The full variable domain, in which reference TRBV11-2 and TRBJ1-2 provide the parts outside the CDR3, is EAGVAQSPRYKIIEKRQSVAFWCNPISGHATLYWYQQILGQGPKLLIQFQNNGVVDDSQLPKDRFSAERLKGVDSTLKIQPAKLEDSAVYLCASSPRVGRGYGYTFGSGTRLTVV.

The chain has TRBV7-8 and TRBJ1-2; D ambiguous. V lost 4 bases to trimming and J lost 8 bases, with 17 bases between them. The CDR3 is made up of 14 amino acids. Germline assignment: CDR1 SGHVS and CDR2 FQNEAQ. The CDR3 DNA reads TGTGCCAGCAGCTATCGGAGTCCGAGAGGCGGCTACACCTTC. Protein product: CASSYRSPRGGYTF.

The V call is TRBV23-1, the J call TRBJ2-4; the D is unclear. TRBV23-1 is assigned to the ORF class and has an uncertain function. The CDR3 covers 15 residues. The V end was cut by 4 bases, the J end by 2 bases, with 12 bases between. In nucleotides, the CDR3 is TGCGCCAGCAGTCCAATATGGTCCCCCAAAAACATTCAGTACTTC. Translating it yields CASSPIWSPKNIQYF.

The V and J genes are TRBV11-1 and TRBJ2-1; no definite D call. The CDR3 covers 13 residues. Germline V lookup: CDR1 SGHAT, CDR2 FQDESV (reference sequence). Trimming removed 5 bases from V and 9 bases from J, with 14 bases in between. DNA of the CDR3: TGTGCCAGCAGCCCCACCCCTTTGGGTGAGCAGTTCTTC. Encoded protein: CASSPTPLGEQFF.

This chain connects TRBV30 to TRBJ2-5, with 7 bases fitting TRBD1. The trim removed 2 bases at V and 1 base at J, leaving 7 bases unmatched. CDR3 length: 15 residues. Germline V gene lookup returns CDR1 GTSNPN and CDR2 SVGIG (reference sequence). This CDR3 reads CAWSWGTATQETQYF. The CDR3 DNA follows: TGTGCCTGGAGTTGGGGGACAGCCACCCAAGAGACCCAGTACTTC.

This clone occurred once. Other nucleotide sequences from this sample produce the same CDR3. The CDR3 reads CASSPQPQGIYGYTF. CDR3 bases: TGTGCCAGCAGCCCACAGCCCCAGGGGATCTATGGCTACACCTTC. This rearrangement joins TRBV5-6 to TRBJ1-2; weak D call: TRBD1 (6 bases). The CDR3 is 15 amino acids. V was shortened by 4 bases and J by 4 bases, with 17 bases between the two germline ends. Germline loops: CDR1 SGHDT, CDR2 YYEEEE.

This clone showed up just once. The V and J genes are TRBV28 and TRBJ2-3, with D perhaps matching TRBD1 (6 bases). Trimming took 3 bases from V and 2 from J, leaving 12 bases between them. Germline V lookup: CDR1 MDHEN, CDR2 SYDVKM. The CDR3 runs to 15 residues. The CDR3 DNA follows: TGTGCCAGCAGTTTGTCAGACAGGAACACAGATACGCAGTATTTT. As protein: CASSLSDRNTDTQYF.

In nucleotides, the CDR3 is TGTGCCAGCAGGGCGGACAGGAATCCTGGCTACACCTTC. Its translation is CASRADRNPGYTF. The chain is built from TRBV6-5 and TRBJ1-2; the match to TRBD1 covers 7 bases. This CDR3 contains 13 residues. V shed 6 bases and J 7 bases; nucleotides not matched to a gene: 8. The germline V gene has CDR1 MNHEY and CDR2 SVGAGI.

CDR3 in amino acids: CASSSAGVEAFF. In DNA, the CDR3 is TGCGCCAGCAGCTCCGCAGGGGTGGAAGCTTTCTTT. The V gene is TRBV5-1, the J gene TRBJ1-1, with a possible D match to TRBD1 (6 bases). V gave up 3 bases and J gave up 8 bases, with 11 bases separating them. CDR1 is SGHRS, CDR2 YFSETQ, per germline. CDR3 size: 12 residues.

The DNA of the CDR3 is TGTGCCAGCATACCAAATAGCGGGGACGAGCAGTACTTC. Protein sequence: CASIPNSGDEQYF. This chain joins TRBV7-8 and TRBJ2-7, with 8 positions matching TRBD2. The CDR3 contains 13 residues. The germline CDR1 and CDR2 sequences are SGHVS and FQNEAQ. The J segment lost 5 bases and the V segment lost 7 bases, leaving 7 bases of the junction unmatched. Together with reference TRBV7-8 and TRBJ2-7, the CDR3 gives the full variable domain: GAGVSQSPRYKVAKRGQDVALRCDPISGHVSLFWYQQALGQGPEFLTYFQNEAQLDKSGLPSDRFFAERPEGSVSTLKIQRTQQEDSAVYLCASIPNSGDEQYFGPGTRLTVT.

The count of this clone is one. This chain links TRBV5-1 with TRBJ2-7; D remains ambiguous. V lost 0 bases and J 2 bases, leaving 9 bases between the germline ends. Per the germline V gene, CDR1 is SGHRS and CDR2 is YFSETQ. The CDR3 has 14 amino acids. The CDR3 region has the DNA TGCGCCAGCAGCTTGGCCCTAGGGCCCTACGAGCAGTACTTC. Translation gives CASSLALGPYEQYF. The entire variable domain, with the rest obtained from reference TRBV5-1 and TRBJ2-7, is as follows: KAGVTQTPRYLIKTRGQQVTLSCSPISGHRSVSWYQQTPGQGLQFLFEYFSETQRNKGNFPGRFSGRQFSNSRSEMNVSTLELGDSALYLCASSLALGPYEQYFGPGTRLTVT.

The chain has TRBV7-9 and TRBJ2-1; possible D gene TRBD2, 5 bases. Germline-derived CDR1 and CDR2 are SEHNR and FQNEAQ (reference sequence). Trimming stripped 4 bases from V and 3 bases from J, with 13 bases between. The CDR3 loop spans 15 amino acids. This chain's CDR3 is CASSSSGTLYNEQFF. Here the CDR3 DNA reads TGTGCCAGCAGCTCGAGCGGAACCCTCTACAATGAGCAGTTCTTC.

This chain joins TRBV5-4 and TRBJ2-1; D not resolved. The germline V gene has CDR1 SGHNT and CDR2 YYREEE (reference sequence). The CDR3 is 12 residues long. Trimming removed 4 bases at V and 3 bases at J, with 5 bases between. As DNA, the CDR3 is TGTGCCAGCAGCCGGAACTACAATGAGCAGTTCTTC. Its translation is CASSRNYNEQFF.

The chain uses TRBV27 and TRBJ1-6; D might be TRBD1 (5 bases). CDR3 length: 14 amino acids. The ends were cut back, 5 bases at V and 7 bases at J, with 12 bases in the middle. CDR1 is MNHEY, CDR2 SMNVEV, per germline (reference sequence). The CDR3: CASSVRGTNSPLHF. The CDR3 region has the DNA TGTGCCAGCAGTGTTCGGGGGACCAATTCACCCCTCCACTTT.

The gene calls are TRBV28 and TRBJ2-3; D is uncertain. Deletions cut 6 bases from V and 5 bases from J, with 9 bases between. The germline V gene has CDR1 MDHEN and CDR2 SYDVKM. The CDR3 has 12 residues. The CDR3 region has the DNA TGTGCCAGCAGCCACCCCGGAGATACGCAGTATTTT. As protein: CASSHPGDTQYF.

CDR3 amino acids: CASSPPTGNYGYTF. The CDR3 bases are TGTGCCAGCTCACCACCTACAGGGAACTATGGCTACACCTTC. The chain recombines TRBV18 with TRBJ1-2, with a weak D call TRBD1 (6 bases). CDR1 is KGHSH and CDR2 is LQKENI in the germline V gene. The ends were cut back, 0 bases at V and 2 bases at J, with 7 bases in the middle. The CDR3 loop spans 14 amino acids.